A selection of T cell receptor beta chains follows, all from one sample in a study of blood T cell repertoires in COVID-19. Profiling relied on immunoSEQ multiplex PCR, and the TCRdb table lists in-frame clones only, not all of them. This table holds fewer than 200,000 clones, around 80% found once. The specimen sequenced was PBMCs or T cells enriched from blood (not recorded which). These TCRs come from a woman aged 50 to 65 in a cohort exposed to, infected with or recovered from COVID-19 (not recorded which). Both conserved end residues are part of each CDR3. A D gene is named only where the DNA matches it firmly. The listing skips clone size in some rows; elsewhere it reads once, few, many or a size class.

J gene,clone size,V gene,D gene,CDR3 DNA,CDR3 protein
TRBJ2-3,-,TRBV19,-,TGTGCCAGTAGTATTAACAGGGGGGGAACAGATACGCAGTATTTT,CASSINRGGTDTQYF
TRBJ2-1,-,TRBV4-2,TRBD2,TGTGCCAGCAGCCCCCGGAGAGCGGGGCCGCACAATGAGCAGTTCTTC,CASSPRRAGPHNEQFF
TRBJ1-2,-,TRBV7-8,TRBD1,TGTGCCAGCAGCCTTACCCAGGGGGCTGGGGTCGACTATGGCTACACCTTC,CASSLTQGAGVDYGYTF
TRBJ1-6,-,TRBV28,-,TGTGCCAGCAGCGCAAATCCGGGGGACCGGAGCTCCTATAATTCACCCCTCCACTTT,CASSANPGDRSSYNSPLHF
TRBJ2-7,once,TRBV5-1,TRBD1,TGCGCCAGCAGGGGACAGGGTGTGTGGGAGCAGTACTTC,CASRGQGVWEQYF
TRBJ1-5,-,TRBV2,-,TGTGCCAGCAGTGATGCGATAAGTAGCAATCAGCCCCAGCATTTT,CASSDAISSNQPQHF
TRBJ2-7,-,TRBV30,TRBD2,TGTGCCTGGAACCCCGGGACTAGCGGTATATTGGAGCAGTACTTC,CAWNPGTSGILEQYF
TRBJ2-1,-,TRBV27,TRBD2,TGTGCCAGCAGTTTATTAACCGGGGGGGCCTACAATGAGCAGTTCTTC,CASSLLTGGAYNEQFF
TRBJ1-1,-,TRBV5-1,TRBD1,TGCGCCAGCAGCTCCGGAGCGCAGGGGGGCACTGAAGCTTTCTTT,CASSSGAQGGTEAFF
TRBJ2-5,-,TRBV15,TRBD2,TGTGCCACCAGCAGCGGGGGGGCTGAAGAGACCCAGTACTTC,CATSSGGAEETQYF
TRBJ2-3,-,TRBV9,TRBD1,TGTGCCAGCAGCGCTCCGACAGGGACAGATACGCAGTATTTT,CASSAPTGTDTQYF
TRBJ1-3,-,TRBV30,-,TGTGCCTGTATCAGGACATCTGGAAACACCATATATTTT,CACIRTSGNTIYF
TRBJ2-1,many,TRBV15,-,TGTGCCACCCAAACCTCTATAGGAGGGAGCAATGAGCAGTTCTTC,CATQTSIGGSNEQFF